These T cell receptor beta chains were read from a single sample in a study of T cells in Graves' hyperthyroidism and ophthalmopathy. TCRdb analysed the multiplex PCR reads with MiXCR anew, one entry per CDR3 protein. The table includes 300,000 to 450,000 distinct CDR3 sequences, around 13% detected once. Input material: blood. Receptor source: a young woman with Graves' ophthalmopathy. Each CDR3 is given with its conserved first and last residue. Each record gives: V gene, J gene, clone size, D gene, CDR3 protein, CDR3 DNA. A D gene is named only where the DNA matches it firmly. Size values are once, few and many counts, or a class for expanded clones, and some rows have none.

v_call: TRBV10-1; j_call: TRBJ2-2; clone_size: few; d_call: NA; cdr3_aa: CASRGGNGELFF; cdr3_nt: TGCGCCAGCCGAGGTGGTAACGGGGAGCTGTTTTTT
v_call: TRBV28; j_call: TRBJ2-7; clone_size: many; d_call: NA; cdr3_aa: CASREGTVEQYF; cdr3_nt: TGTGCCAGCAGGGAAGGGACGGTCGAGCAGTACTTC
v_call: TRBV5-1; j_call: TRBJ1-3; clone_size: many; d_call: TRBD1; cdr3_aa: CASSRTGRDSGNTIYF; cdr3_nt: TGCGCCAGCAGTAGGACAGGGAGGGACTCTGGAAACACCATATATTTT
v_call: TRBV11-2; j_call: TRBJ2-1; clone_size: many; d_call: NA; cdr3_aa: CASSLGGVEQFF; cdr3_nt: TGTGCCAGCAGCTTAGGAGGCGTTGAGCAGTTCTTC
v_call: TRBV12-3/TRBV12-4; j_call: TRBJ2-6; clone_size: many; d_call: TRBD1; cdr3_aa: CASSLDNRGSTGANVLTF; cdr3_nt: TGTGCCAGCAGTTTGGATAACAGGGGATCGACTGGGGCCAACGTCCTGACTTTC
v_call: TRBV5-6; j_call: TRBJ2-7; clone_size: NA; d_call: NA; cdr3_aa: CASRLVRGSTYEQYF; cdr3_nt: TGTGCCAGCCGTCTCGTTAGGGGGAGTACCTACGAGCAGTACTTC
v_call: TRBV7-6; j_call: TRBJ2-2; clone_size: many; d_call: NA; cdr3_aa: CASSLRGDTGELFF; cdr3_nt: TGTGCCAGCAGCTTACGCGGAGACACCGGGGAGCTGTTTTTT
v_call: TRBV18; j_call: TRBJ2-1; clone_size: many; d_call: NA; cdr3_aa: CASSPEWNEQFF; cdr3_nt: TGTGCCAGCTCACCCGAGTGGAATGAGCAGTTCTTC
v_call: TRBV5-1; j_call: TRBJ1-1; clone_size: many; d_call: NA; cdr3_aa: CASSPGTLGTEAFF; cdr3_nt: TGCGCCAGCAGTCCCGGGACATTGGGGACTGAAGCTTTCTTT
v_call: TRBV2; j_call: TRBJ2-1; clone_size: many; d_call: TRBD2; cdr3_aa: CASMGGYPERNEQFF; cdr3_nt: TGTGCCAGCATGGGGGGGTACCCGGAACGCAATGAGCAGTTCTTC
v_call: TRBV5-6; j_call: TRBJ2-3; clone_size: many; d_call: TRBD1; cdr3_aa: CASSFGTGDGTDTQYF; cdr3_nt: TGTGCCAGCAGCTTTGGGACAGGGGACGGCACAGATACGCAGTATTTT
v_call: TRBV7-6; j_call: TRBJ2-7; clone_size: many; d_call: TRBD2; cdr3_aa: CASSTGTSGGIYEQYF; cdr3_nt: TGTGCCAGCAGCACCGGGACTAGCGGGGGGATTTACGAGCAGTACTTC
v_call: TRBV5-1; j_call: TRBJ2-7; clone_size: many; d_call: NA; cdr3_aa: CASSSDWGGGYEQYF; cdr3_nt: TGCGCCAGCAGCTCGGATTGGGGGGGCGGCTACGAGCAGTACTTC
v_call: TRBV5-5; j_call: TRBJ2-7; clone_size: many; d_call: NA; cdr3_aa: CASSLGGTYEQYF; cdr3_nt: TGTGCCAGCAGCTTGGGCGGGACCTACGAGCAGTACTTC
v_call: TRBV6-1; j_call: TRBJ2-7; clone_size: many; d_call: NA; cdr3_aa: CASRRTGGEQYF; cdr3_nt: TGTGCCAGCAGACGGACGGGCGGCGAGCAGTACTTC
v_call: TRBV24-1; j_call: TRBJ2-1; clone_size: many; d_call: TRBD2; cdr3_aa: CATDPSGNNEQFF; cdr3_nt: TGTGCCACCGATCCTAGCGGGAACAATGAGCAGTTCTTC
v_call: TRBV5-6; j_call: TRBJ1-1; clone_size: many; d_call: NA; cdr3_aa: CASSLIGLYTEAFF; cdr3_nt: TGTGCCAGCAGCTTGATCGGGTTGTACACTGAAGCTTTCTTT
v_call: TRBV18; j_call: TRBJ2-5; clone_size: many; d_call: NA; cdr3_aa: CASSPRDNLKETQYF; cdr3_nt: TGTGCCAGCTCACCTCGGGACAACCTGAAAGAGACCCAGTACTTC
v_call: TRBV10-3; j_call: TRBJ1-1; clone_size: NA; d_call: TRBD1; cdr3_aa: CAITEGTGDTEAFF; cdr3_nt: TGTGCCATCACTGAAGGGACAGGGGACACTGAAGCTTTCTTT
v_call: TRBV7-7; j_call: TRBJ1-6; clone_size: few; d_call: NA; cdr3_aa: CASSLDKGLPGDSPLHF; cdr3_nt: TGTGCTAGCAGCTTAGACAAAGGGTTACCCGGGGACTCACCCCTCCACTTT
v_call: TRBV20-1; j_call: TRBJ2-5; clone_size: many; d_call: TRBD2; cdr3_aa: CSARVLAGGLGETQYF; cdr3_nt: TGCAGTGCTAGAGTGCTAGCGGGGGGGCTCGGGGAGACCCAGTACTTC
v_call: TRBV20-1; j_call: TRBJ2-7; clone_size: many; d_call: TRBD1; cdr3_aa: CSARLDRGINEQYF; cdr3_nt: TGCAGTGCTAGGTTAGACAGGGGGATCAACGAGCAGTACTTC
v_call: TRBV20-1; j_call: TRBJ1-4; clone_size: many; d_call: TRBD1; cdr3_aa: CSARVPGGEKLFF; cdr3_nt: TGCAGTGCTAGAGTCCCAGGGGGTGAAAAACTGTTTTTT
v_call: TRBV7-3; j_call: TRBJ2-1; clone_size: many; d_call: NA; cdr3_aa: CASSLIRRYRVAYNEQFF; cdr3_nt: TGTGCCAGCAGCTTAATTCGTCGTTACAGGGTAGCCTACAATGAGCAGTTCTTC
v_call: TRBV27; j_call: TRBJ2-6; clone_size: many; d_call: NA; cdr3_aa: CASSETRSSGANVLTF; cdr3_nt: TGTGCCAGCAGTGAAACACGAAGCTCTGGGGCCAACGTCCTGACTTTC
v_call: TRBV11-2; j_call: TRBJ2-7; clone_size: many; d_call: NA; cdr3_aa: CASSLEGSEQYF; cdr3_nt: TGTGCCAGCAGCTTGGAGGGGAGCGAGCAGTACTTC
v_call: TRBV11-3; j_call: TRBJ2-7; clone_size: many; d_call: NA; cdr3_aa: CASSFAQVYEQYF; cdr3_nt: TGTGCCAGCAGCTTCGCCCAGGTCTACGAGCAGTACTTC
v_call: TRBV28; j_call: TRBJ2-3; clone_size: NA; d_call: NA; cdr3_aa: CASSPRGSYTDTQYF; cdr3_nt: TGTGCCAGCAGCCCTCGGGGGAGTTACACAGATACGCAGTATTTT
v_call: TRBV7-9; j_call: TRBJ2-3; clone_size: NA; d_call: TRBD2; cdr3_aa: CASSLVAGPISGTQYF; cdr3_nt: TGTGCCAGCAGCTTAGTAGCGGGACCTATCTCGGGTACGCAGTATTTT
v_call: TRBV20-1; j_call: TRBJ1-1; clone_size: many; d_call: TRBD1; cdr3_aa: CSAKKPGQGALAFF; cdr3_nt: TGCAGTGCAAAGAAACCGGGACAGGGGGCTCTAGCTTTCTTT
v_call: TRBV7-9; j_call: TRBJ2-2; clone_size: many; d_call: NA; cdr3_aa: CASSLSTIGELFF; cdr3_nt: TGTGCCAGCAGCTTATCAACGATCGGGGAGCTGTTTTTT
v_call: TRBV15; j_call: TRBJ2-1; clone_size: many; d_call: NA; cdr3_aa: CATSSRKNEQFF; cdr3_nt: TGTGCCACCAGCAGCCGTAAAAATGAGCAGTTCTTC
v_call: TRBV20-1; j_call: TRBJ1-2; clone_size: NA; d_call: NA; cdr3_aa: CSAIDGGYTF; cdr3_nt: TGCAGTGCGATAGATGGTGGCTACACCTTC
v_call: TRBV20-1; j_call: TRBJ1-5; clone_size: many; d_call: TRBD1; cdr3_aa: CSASLGTGSGNQPQHF; cdr3_nt: TGCAGTGCTAGTCTGGGGACAGGGTCGGGCAATCAGCCCCAGCATTTT
v_call: TRBV3-1; j_call: TRBJ1-4; clone_size: many; d_call: NA; cdr3_aa: CASSHQRGQPEKLFF; cdr3_nt: TGTGCCAGCAGCCACCAGCGGGGCCAGCCAGAAAAACTGTTTTTT
v_call: TRBV19; j_call: TRBJ1-1; clone_size: NA; d_call: NA; cdr3_aa: CASSPRETNTEAFF; cdr3_nt: TGTGCCAGTAGCCCCCGGGAAACGAACACTGAAGCTTTCTTT
v_call: TRBV11-1; j_call: TRBJ2-2; clone_size: NA; d_call: TRBD1; cdr3_aa: CASSRPGTGGGGELFF; cdr3_nt: TGTGCCAGCAGCAGGCCCGGGACAGGGGGCGGCGGGGAGCTGTTTTTT
v_call: TRBV20-1; j_call: TRBJ2-5; clone_size: many; d_call: NA; cdr3_aa: CSAVKGLETQYF; cdr3_nt: TGCAGTGCAGTCAAAGGGTTGGAGACCCAGTACTTC
v_call: TRBV9; j_call: TRBJ2-1; clone_size: once; d_call: TRBD2; cdr3_aa: CASSASGGGSSYNEQFF; cdr3_nt: TGTGCCAGCAGCGCTTCCGGGGGGGGGAGCTCCTACAATGAGCAGTTCTTC
v_call: TRBV12-3/TRBV12-4; j_call: TRBJ2-2; clone_size: NA; d_call: NA; cdr3_aa: CASSYPRAANTGELFF; cdr3_nt: TGTGCCAGCAGTTACCCGCGGGCGGCGAACACCGGGGAGCTGTTTTTT
v_call: TRBV27; j_call: TRBJ1-1; clone_size: few; d_call: NA; cdr3_aa: CASSSLPRGRTEAFF; cdr3_nt: TGTGCCAGCAGTTCCCTCCCCCGGGGTCGGACTGAAGCTTTCTTT
v_call: TRBV7-2; j_call: TRBJ2-4; clone_size: many; d_call: NA; cdr3_aa: CASSSRSSRPLAKNIQYF; cdr3_nt: TGTGCCAGCAGCAGTAGAAGCAGCCGCCCACTAGCCAAAAACATTCAGTACTTC
v_call: TRBV7-9; j_call: TRBJ2-6; clone_size: many; d_call: TRBD2; cdr3_aa: CASSRGDNVLTF; cdr3_nt: TGTGCCAGCAGCCGGGGGGACAACGTCCTGACTTTC
v_call: TRBV28; j_call: TRBJ2-4; clone_size: many; d_call: TRBD2; cdr3_aa: CASRPGLAGLQLAKNIQYF; cdr3_nt: TGTGCCAGCAGACCAGGACTAGCGGGGCTACAATTAGCCAAAAACATTCAGTACTTC
v_call: TRBV30; j_call: TRBJ1-2; clone_size: NA; d_call: NA; cdr3_aa: CALLEGDYTYGYTF; cdr3_nt: TGTGCACTCTTAGAAGGAGATTACACCTATGGCTACACCTTC
v_call: TRBV7-9; j_call: TRBJ2-7; clone_size: many; d_call: TRBD1; cdr3_aa: CASSSPGQGSYEQYF; cdr3_nt: TGTGCCAGCAGCTCACCGGGACAGGGGTCCTACGAGCAGTACTTC
v_call: TRBV3-1; j_call: TRBJ2-1; clone_size: few; d_call: NA; cdr3_aa: CASSPPRRGQHNEQFF; cdr3_nt: TGTGCCAGCAGCCCCCCGCGGAGGGGGCAGCACAATGAGCAGTTCTTC
v_call: TRBV3-1; j_call: TRBJ1-6; clone_size: few; d_call: NA; cdr3_aa: CASSHKGGSSYNSPLHF; cdr3_nt: TGTGCCAGCAGCCACAAGGGGGGGAGCTCCTATAATTCACCCCTCCACTTT
v_call: TRBV6-1; j_call: TRBJ2-1; clone_size: many; d_call: NA; cdr3_aa: CASSRPSTRSSYNEQFF; cdr3_nt: TGTGCCAGCAGTCGCCCTTCGACACGGAGCTCCTACAATGAGCAGTTCTTC
v_call: TRBV20-1; j_call: TRBJ1-5; clone_size: NA; d_call: NA; cdr3_aa: CSATLGGDQPQHF; cdr3_nt: TGCAGTGCTACCCTAGGCGGGGATCAGCCCCAGCATTTT
v_call: TRBV4-1; j_call: TRBJ2-7; clone_size: NA; d_call: NA; cdr3_aa: CASSPRTENEQYF; cdr3_nt: TGCGCCAGCAGCCCGAGGACTGAAAACGAGCAGTACTTC
v_call: TRBV10-1; j_call: TRBJ2-7; clone_size: many; d_call: TRBD1; cdr3_aa: CASSADRVDEQYF; cdr3_nt: TGCGCCAGCAGTGCGGACAGGGTTGACGAGCAGTACTTC
v_call: TRBV12-5; j_call: TRBJ1-5; clone_size: NA; d_call: TRBD1; cdr3_aa: CASGLGQALNQPQHF; cdr3_nt: TGTGCTAGTGGCCTAGGACAGGCTCTCAATCAGCCCCAGCATTTT
v_call: TRBV7-2; j_call: TRBJ1-6; clone_size: few; d_call: TRBD1; cdr3_aa: CASSPKRDRISPLHF; cdr3_nt: TGTGCCAGCAGCCCCAAACGGGACAGGATCTCACCCCTCCACTTT
v_call: TRBV5-8; j_call: TRBJ2-3; clone_size: many; d_call: TRBD1; cdr3_aa: CASSMKGQGIGDTQYF; cdr3_nt: TGTGCCAGCAGCATGAAGGGACAGGGGATAGGTGATACGCAGTATTTT
v_call: TRBV10-3; j_call: TRBJ1-1; clone_size: many; d_call: NA; cdr3_aa: CAISQDGRANTEAFF; cdr3_nt: TGTGCCATAAGCCAGGACGGGAGGGCGAACACTGAAGCTTTCTTT
v_call: TRBV18; j_call: TRBJ1-4; clone_size: many; d_call: NA; cdr3_aa: CASSPDVEKLFF; cdr3_nt: TGTGCCAGCTCACCGGACGTCGAAAAACTGTTTTTT
v_call: TRBV20-1; j_call: TRBJ1-3; clone_size: few; d_call: NA; cdr3_aa: CSALFPGRVSGNTIYF; cdr3_nt: TGCAGTGCCTTATTTCCGGGACGAGTCTCTGGAAACACCATATATTTT
v_call: TRBV12-3/TRBV12-4; j_call: TRBJ1-5; clone_size: many; d_call: NA; cdr3_aa: CASSFRADQPQHF; cdr3_nt: TGTGCCAGCAGTTTCCGGGCTGATCAGCCCCAGCATTTT
v_call: TRBV28; j_call: TRBJ2-7; clone_size: many; d_call: NA; cdr3_aa: CATSGTRYEQYF; cdr3_nt: TGTGCCACCTCCGGGACCCGTTACGAGCAGTACTTC